A single sample gave rise to the 30 T cell receptor beta chains below, sequenced in a study of T cell responses to AZD1222 COVID-19 vaccine. Here immunoSEQ multiplex PCR was the method, and the copy in TCRdb shows in-frame clones only, minus some. The sample carries about 180,000 clones, 75% to 90% recorded once. Source: peripheral blood, taken on day 0 of AZD1222 vaccination. The receptors shown here come from an adult in good health.

The V and J genes are TRBV7-3 and TRBJ1-2, with D uncertain. Trimming stripped 5 bases from V and 6 bases from J, with 16 bases between. The germline CDR1 and CDR2 sequences are SGHTA and FQGTGA. The CDR3 totals 14 residues. CDR3 DNA: TGTGCCAGCAGCCTCGACCCGGCCTTCAATGGCTACACCTTC. Translated: CASSLDPAFNGYTF.

The V call is TRBV19, the J call TRBJ1-2; TRBD1 aligns across 9 bases. The ends lost 8 bases at V and 2 bases at J; junction bases unmatched: 3. The CDR3 consists of 13 residues. Germline V gene data show CDR1 as LNHDA and CDR2 as SQIVND (reference sequence). As DNA, the CDR3 is TGTGCCAGTGGGGACAGGGCCAACTATGGCTACACCTTC. This translates into CASGDRANYGYTF.

CDR3 in amino acids: CASSQTGGGTDTQYF. DNA for the CDR3: TGTGCCAGCAGCCAAACAGGTGGGGGAACAGATACGCAGTATTTT. The rearrangement uses TRBV7-9 and TRBJ2-3; D is tentatively TRBD1 or TRBD2 (5 bases each). Per germline, CDR1 SEHNR and CDR2 FQNEAQ (reference sequence). The V gene lost 5 bases and the J gene lost 3 bases, with 15 bases spanning the gap. The CDR3 length is 15 residues.

The V and J genes are TRBV7-3 and TRBJ2-5; TRBD1 might be the D (5 bases). Germline loops: CDR1 SGHTA, CDR2 FQGTGA. V lost 1 base and J 0 bases, leaving 6 bases between the germline ends. The CDR3 spans 14 residues. DNA of the CDR3: TGTGCCAGCAGCTTAAGCAGGGACCAAGAGACCCAGTACTTC. Encoded protein: CASSLSRDQETQYF. The whole variable domain, remainder taken from reference TRBV7-3 and TRBJ2-5, is GAGVSQTPSNKVTEKGKYVELRCDPISGHTALYWYRQSLGQGPEFLIYFQGTGAADDSGLPNDRFFAVRPEGSVSTLKIQRTERGDSAVYLCASSLSRDQETQYFGPGTRLLVL.

The rearrangement uses TRBV10-3 and TRBJ2-5, with D perhaps TRBD1 (6 bases). V was shortened by 6 bases and J by 3 bases, with 8 bases between the two germline ends. The germline CDR1 and CDR2 sequences are ENHRY and SYGVKD. This CDR3 is 12 amino acids long. The CDR3 DNA is TGTGCCATCAGCCCAGGGGAAGAGACCCAGTACTTC. Protein product: CAISPGEETQYF.

The gene calls are TRBV18 and TRBJ1-2; D unclear. The CDR3 consists of 13 residues. CDR1 KGHSH and CDR2 LQKENI come from the germline V gene. V lost 8 bases, J lost 3 bases, and 13 bases lay in between. CDR3 amino acids: CASAGPTHYGYTF. The CDR3 DNA follows: TGTGCCAGCGCCGGACCGACTCACTATGGCTACACCTTC. Looking up the rest from reference TRBV18 and TRBJ1-2 gives the full variable domain: NAGVMQNPRHLVRRRGQEARLRCSPMKGHSHVYWYRQLPEEGLKFMVYLQKENIIDESGMPKERFSAEFPKEGPSILRIQQVVRGDSAAYFCASAGPTHYGYTFGSGTRLTVV.

This chain uses TRBV3-1 (or the pseudogene TRBV3-2) with TRBJ2-7; D possibly corresponds to TRBD1 (5 bases). The CDR3 length is 12 residues. CDR1 LGHDT and CDR2 YNNKEL come from the germline V gene (reference sequence). With 2 bases removed from V and 6 bases from J, the gap between germline ends came to 8 bases. DNA for the CDR3: TGTGCCAGCAGCCAAATACAGGCCGAGCAGTACTTC. This sequence encodes CASSQIQAEQYF.

This chain links TRBV5-1 with TRBJ1-1, with a possible D match to TRBD1 (5 bases). The CDR3 covers 15 residues. V was cut by 1 base and J by 1 base, with 11 bases left in between. CDR1 SGHRS and CDR2 YFSETQ come from the germline V gene. This chain's CDR3 is CASSLWGRRNTEAFF. The CDR3 nucleotides are TGCGCCAGCAGCTTGTGGGGGAGGAGGAACACTGAAGCTTTCTTT.

The chain has TRBV3-1 (or the pseudogene TRBV3-2) and TRBJ1-1; TRBD1 agrees at 11 bases. J was trimmed by 3 bases and V by 2 bases; bases with no gene match: 5. CDR1 LGHDT and CDR2 YNNKEL come from the germline V gene (reference sequence). This CDR3 contains 16 residues. The CDR3 DNA reads as TGTGCCAGCAGCCAAATTCCGGGACAGGGGGACACTGAAGCTTTCTTT. This sequence encodes CASSQIPGQGDTEAFF.

V usage is TRBV5-6 and J usage is TRBJ2-7, with 8 nucleotides matching TRBD1. The CDR3 extends over 13 amino acids. The J segment lost 4 bases and the V segment lost 4 bases, leaving 4 bases of the junction unmatched. CDR1 and CDR2 from the germline V gene are SGHDT and YYEEEE. CDR3: CASSMGQVYEQYF. Here the CDR3 DNA reads TGTGCCAGCAGCATGGGACAGGTATACGAGCAGTACTTC.

The chain is built from TRBV6-4 and TRBJ1-2; tentatively, D is TRBD1 (6 bases). Per germline, CDR1 MRHNA and CDR2 SNTAGT. The V end lost 0 bases, the J end lost 8 bases, and 13 bases lay between the germline ends. The CDR3 is 14 amino acids. CDR3: CASSDSPAGEGYTF. The CDR3 bases are TGTGCCAGCAGTGACTCCCCGGCAGGGGAAGGCTACACCTTC.

The chain employs TRBV7-2 and TRBJ2-7; 7 bases align to TRBD2. The J segment lost 2 bases and the V segment lost 4 bases, leaving 5 bases of the junction unmatched. Germline lookup yields CDR1 SGHTA and CDR2 FQGNSA. The CDR3 loop spans 14 amino acids. The CDR3 reads CASSWGGWTYEQYF. The CDR3 region has the DNA TGTGCCAGCAGCTGGGGGGGGTGGACCTACGAGCAGTACTTC.

The chain links TRBV5-4 to TRBJ2-1, with 7 bases lining up with TRBD2. J was trimmed by 7 bases and V by 4 bases; bases with no gene match: 20. This CDR3 is built from 18 residues. From germline, CDR1 is SGHNT and CDR2 YYREEE (reference sequence). CDR3 protein: CASSGRDARGVQVNEQFF. CDR3 sequence (DNA): TGTGCCAGCAGCGGAAGGGACGCCCGGGGGGTACAGGTGAATGAGCAGTTCTTC.

The chain employs TRBV5-1 and TRBJ1-4, with D perhaps matching TRBD1 (5 bases). The CDR3 length is 16 residues. The germline V gene has CDR1 SGHRS and CDR2 YFSETQ. V gave up 1 base and J gave up 0 bases, with 10 bases separating them. The CDR3: CASSLLGAPTNEKLFF. As DNA, the CDR3 is TGCGCCAGCAGCTTGTTAGGGGCACCAACTAATGAAAAACTGTTTTTT.

This rearrangement joins TRBV27 to TRBJ1-5, with D maybe TRBD1 (6 bases). The germline V gene has CDR1 MNHEY and CDR2 SMNVEV (reference sequence). There are 15 residues in the CDR3. V was clipped by 8 bases and J by 4 bases, with 18 bases between them. The CDR3 sequence is CASGPPDRYNQPQHF. CDR3 nucleotide sequence: TGTGCCAGCGGCCCCCCGGACAGATATAATCAGCCCCAGCATTTT.

This chain uses TRBV5-4 with TRBJ2-5; 9 bases map to TRBD2. Germline lookup yields CDR1 SGHNT and CDR2 YYREEE (reference sequence). The CDR3 covers 15 residues. J lost 3 bases, V lost 0 bases, and 3 bases had no gene match. CDR3 nucleotide sequence: TGTGCCAGCAGCTTGGCCCTAGCGGGGAAAGAGACCCAGTACTTC. This codes for CASSLALAGKETQYF. The variable domain in full, with the rest retrieved from reference TRBV5-4 and TRBJ2-5, is ETGVTQSPTHLIKTRGQQVTLRCSSQSGHNTVSWYQQALGQGPQFIFQYYREEENGRGNFPPRFSGLQFPNYSSELNVNALELDDSALYLCASSLALAGKETQYFGPGTRLLVL.

The genes are TRBV9 and TRBJ2-5, with 8 bases fitting TRBD2. The CDR3 is 16 residues long. Germline V gene lookup returns CDR1 SGDLS and CDR2 YYNGEE. Unmatched junction bases numbered 9, after V lost 4 bases and J lost 1 base. DNA for the CDR3: TGTGCCAGCAGCCAAGATCCCGGACTAGCCCAAGAGACCCAGTACTTC. Translated: CASSQDPGLAQETQYF.

V and J are TRBV4-1 and TRBJ1-6; TRBD1 matches 9 bases. The CDR3 runs to 16 residues. Per the germline V gene, CDR1 is MGHRA and CDR2 is YSYEKL. Germline trimming cut 0 bases from V and 8 bases from J; bases unmatched to any gene: 5. The chain's CDR3 is CASSQEGGQGYSPLHF. The CDR3 bases are TGCGCCAGCAGCCAAGAAGGGGGACAGGGCTATTCACCCCTCCACTTT.

This chain uses TRBV29-1 with TRBJ1-2; D perhaps matches TRBD1 (5 bases). V dropped 0 bases and J dropped 9 bases, with 20 bases sitting between them. The germline V gene encodes CDR1 SQVTM and CDR2 ANQGSEA. This CDR3 has 15 residues. CDR3 nucleotide sequence: TGCAGCGTTGAAGATGGGACTGTTCGTTCTAGTAGCTACACCTTC. The encoded protein is CSVEDGTVRSSSYTF.

The chain couples TRBV7-3 to TRBJ2-7, with D possibly being TRBD1 or TRBD2 (6 bases each). V was trimmed by 2 bases and J by 2 bases, leaving 19 bases between them. The CDR3 consists of 17 residues. Germline CDR1 and CDR2: SGHTA and FQGTGA. CDR3 DNA sequence: TGTGCCAGCAGCTTAGTTGTCGGGGGCTCCCACACCTACGAGCAGTACTTC. The encoded protein is CASSLVVGGSHTYEQYF.

The V and J genes are TRBV6-4 and TRBJ1-2; D not resolved. The CDR3 has 13 amino acids. Trimming removed 0 bases from V and 2 bases from J, with 4 bases in between. The germline CDR1 and CDR2 sequences are MRHNA and SNTAGT. The CDR3 region has the DNA TGTGCCAGCAGTGACTCAGAAAACTATGGCTACACCTTC. Protein product: CASSDSENYGYTF.

CDR3 residues: CASSRGTDNEQFF. CDR3 DNA sequence: TGTGCCAGCTCACGGGGGACAGACAATGAGCAGTTCTTC. V gene TRBV18 combines with J gene TRBJ2-1; TRBD1 aligns across 7 bases. This CDR3 comprises 13 residues. The J segment lost 5 bases and the V segment lost 4 bases, leaving 2 bases of the junction unmatched. Germline V gene data show CDR1 as KGHSH and CDR2 as LQKENI.

The chain joins TRBV4-2 to TRBJ1-1; possibly TRBD1 for D (5 bases). Looked up from germline, CDR1 is LGHNA and CDR2 is YNFKEQ. The ends were cut back, 6 bases at V and 1 base at J, with 15 bases in the middle. The CDR3 sequence is 15 residues long. The CDR3 sequence is CASRSFATENTEAFF. For the CDR3, the DNA is TGTGCCAGCAGAAGTTTCGCGACAGAGAACACTGAAGCTTTCTTT.

This chain connects TRBV7-9 to TRBJ2-3, with D unclear. In germline, CDR1 is SEHNR, CDR2 FQNEAQ (reference sequence). V lost 4 bases and J lost 5, with 4 bases in between. CDR3 length: 11 amino acids. This CDR3 is CASSSVDTQYF. In nucleotides, the CDR3 is TGTGCCAGCAGCTCAGTAGATACGCAGTATTTT. Full variable domain (outside the CDR3, taken from reference TRBV7-9 and TRBJ2-3): DTGVSQNPRHKITKRGQNVTFRCDPISEHNRLYWYRQTLGQGPEFLTYFQNEAQLEKSRLLSDRFSAERPKGSFSTLEIQRTEQGDSAMYLCASSSVDTQYFGPGTRLTVL.

J is TRBJ1-4 and V is TRBV5-6; TRBD1 matches at 9 bases. J lost 6 bases, V lost 2 bases, and 11 bases had no gene match. The CDR3 is 17 residues long. From germline, CDR1 is SGHDT and CDR2 YYEEEE. The CDR3 nucleotides are TGTGCCAGCAGCTTCGGACAGGGGCCCCTTAATTATGAAAAACTGTTTTTT. Amino acid sequence: CASSFGQGPLNYEKLFF. Using reference TRBV5-6 and TRBJ1-4 for the parts outside the CDR3, the full variable domain is DAGVTQSPTHLIKTRGQQVTLRCSPKSGHDTVSWYQQALGQGPQFIFQYYEEEERQRGNFPDRFSGHQFPNYSSELNVNALLLGDSALYLCASSFGQGPLNYEKLFFGSGTQLSVL.

The J gene is TRBJ2-7, the V gene TRBV19; D is perhaps TRBD1 or TRBD2 (6 bases each). Germline CDR1 and CDR2: LNHDA and SQIVND (reference sequence). The ends were cut back, 7 bases at V and 7 bases at J, with 23 bases in the middle. The CDR3 runs 15 residues. The CDR3: CASTWGAQGTKEQYF. In DNA form, the CDR3 reads TGTGCCAGTACATGGGGGGCCCAGGGAACGAAGGAGCAGTACTTC.

A note on this clone: The sample holds other DNA sequences that translate to the same CDR3. The rearrangement uses TRBV5-8 and TRBJ1-6; no firm D call. CDR3 size: 14 residues. Trimming removed 1 base at V and 7 bases at J, with 9 bases between. Germline V CDR1 and CDR2: SGHTS, YDEGEE. The CDR3 reads CASSLWTVNSPLHF. The CDR3 region has the DNA TGTGCCAGCAGCTTGTGGACGGTAAATTCACCCCTCCACTTT.

This clone was observed once. The CDR3 protein is CSVEDQGGRTEAFF. The CDR3 DNA reads TGCAGCGTTGAAGATCAGGGAGGGAGGACTGAAGCTTTCTTT. V usage is TRBV29-1 and J usage is TRBJ1-1; D is possibly TRBD1 (5 bases). V was clipped by 0 bases and J by 5 bases, with 13 bases between them. This CDR3 contains 14 residues. CDR1 is SQVTM, CDR2 ANQGSEA, per germline.

The genes are TRBV15 and TRBJ2-5, with 7 bases matching TRBD1. This CDR3 is 16 amino acids long. With V trimmed by 1 base and J by 1 base, 6 bases remained unmatched. Germline values: CDR1 LNHNV, CDR2 YYDKDF (reference sequence). This CDR3 is CATSRVGTAVQETQYF. The CDR3 DNA reads TGTGCCACCAGCAGAGTCGGGACAGCCGTCCAAGAGACCCAGTACTTC.

The table lists this clone with a count of one. The rearrangement uses TRBV4-3 and TRBJ1-5; D remains ambiguous. V lost 4 bases and J lost 2, with 18 bases in between. CDR1 and CDR2 from the germline V gene are LGHNA and YSLEER. CDR3 size: 17 residues. The CDR3 spells CASSPERARFGNQPQHF. Here the CDR3 DNA reads TGCGCCAGCAGCCCTGAGAGGGCCCGGTTTGGCAATCAGCCCCAGCATTTT.